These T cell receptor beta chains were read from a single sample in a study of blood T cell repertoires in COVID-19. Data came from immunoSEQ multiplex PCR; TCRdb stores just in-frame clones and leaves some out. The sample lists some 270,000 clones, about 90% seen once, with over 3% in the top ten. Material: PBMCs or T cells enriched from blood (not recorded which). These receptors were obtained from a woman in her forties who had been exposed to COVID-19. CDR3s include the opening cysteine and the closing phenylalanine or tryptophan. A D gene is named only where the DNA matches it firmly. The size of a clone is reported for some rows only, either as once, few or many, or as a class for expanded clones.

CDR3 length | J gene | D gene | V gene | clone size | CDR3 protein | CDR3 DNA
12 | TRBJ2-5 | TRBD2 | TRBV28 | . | CASSLPRGAQYF | TGTGCCAGCAGTTTGCCCCGGGGGGCCCAGTACTTC
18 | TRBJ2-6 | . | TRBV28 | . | CASSGNRVYLSGANVLTF | TGTGCCAGCAGTGGCAACAGGGTTTATCTGTCTGGGGCCAACGTCCTGACTTTC
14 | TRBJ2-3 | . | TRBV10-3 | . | CAISESGRSDTQYF | TGTGCCATCAGTGAGTCTGGCCGATCAGATACGCAGTATTTT
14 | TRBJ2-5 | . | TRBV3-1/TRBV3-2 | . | CASSPPLVSETQYF | TGTGCCAGCAGCCCCCCCCTCGTTTCAGAGACCCAGTACTTC
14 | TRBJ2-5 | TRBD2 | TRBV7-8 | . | CASSPRTSVETQYF | TGTGCCAGCAGCCCCCGGACTAGCGTAGAGACCCAGTACTTC
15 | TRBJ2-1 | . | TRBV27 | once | CASTPELRGNNEQFF | TGTGCCAGCACCCCCGAGCTACGCGGGAACAATGAGCAGTTCTTC
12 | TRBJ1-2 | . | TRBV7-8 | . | CASSPHTAGYTF | TGTGCCAGCAGCCCCCATACAGCTGGCTACACCTTC
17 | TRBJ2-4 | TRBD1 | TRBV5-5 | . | CASSLAGTGVFKNIQYF | TGTGCCAGCAGCTTGGCGGGGACAGGGGTTTTCAAAAACATTCAGTACTTC
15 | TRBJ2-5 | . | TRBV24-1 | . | CATSDLQSVSETQYF | TGTGCCACCAGTGATTTGCAATCGGTATCGGAGACCCAGTACTTC
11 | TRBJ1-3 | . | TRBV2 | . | CASSVGGTIYF | TGTGCCAGCAGTGTGGGAGGCACCATATATTTT
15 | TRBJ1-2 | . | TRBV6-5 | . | CASSYVRSGDYGYTF | TGTGCCAGCAGTTACGTTAGGTCAGGCGATTATGGCTACACCTTC
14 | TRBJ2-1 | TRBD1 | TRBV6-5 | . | CATFGTGGYNEQFF | TGTGCCACGTTTGGGACAGGGGGATACAATGAGCAGTTCTTC
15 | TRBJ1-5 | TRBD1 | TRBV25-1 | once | CASRGQGGMNQPQHF | TGTGCCAGCAGGGGACAGGGCGGAATGAATCAGCCCCAGCATTTT
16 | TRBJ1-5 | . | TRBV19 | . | CASSTRTVSSNQPQHF | TGTGCCAGTAGTACGCGGACAGTTAGTAGCAATCAGCCCCAGCATTTT
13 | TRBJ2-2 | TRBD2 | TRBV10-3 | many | CAIKRENTGELFF | TGTGCCATCAAGCGGGAGAACACCGGGGAGCTGTTTTTT
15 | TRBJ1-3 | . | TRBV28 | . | CASSFVTVSGNTIYF | TGTGCCAGCAGTTTTGTAACAGTCTCTGGAAACACCATATATTTT
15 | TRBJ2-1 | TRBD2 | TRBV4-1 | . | CASSQWSGGNDEQFF | TGCGCCAGCAGCCAATGGAGCGGGGGGAACGATGAGCAGTTCTTC
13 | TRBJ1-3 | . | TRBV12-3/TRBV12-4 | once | CASSLVAGNTIYF | TGTGCCAGCAGTCTAGTAGCGGGAAACACCATATATTTT
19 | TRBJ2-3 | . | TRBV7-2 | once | CASSKGGYSGRGPTDTQYF | TGTGCCAGCAGCAAGGGGGGGTATAGCGGAAGGGGCCCCACAGATACGCAGTATTTT
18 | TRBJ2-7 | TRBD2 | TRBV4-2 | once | CASSRAVTSVRATYEQYF | TGTGCCAGCAGCCGGGCGGTGACTAGCGTTAGAGCTACCTACGAGCAGTACTTC
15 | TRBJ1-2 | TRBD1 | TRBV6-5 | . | CASRTRGGVRHGYTF | TGTGCCAGCAGAACAAGAGGGGGCGTGAGGCATGGCTACACCTTC
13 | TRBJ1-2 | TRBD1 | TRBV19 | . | CASSTRTGDGYTF | TGTGCCAGTAGTACCCGAACAGGGGATGGCTACACCTTC
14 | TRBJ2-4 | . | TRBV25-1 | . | CASSEHRETNIQYF | TGTGCCAGCAGTGAACACAGGGAAACGAACATTCAGTACTTC
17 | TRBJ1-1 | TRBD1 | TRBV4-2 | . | CASSQVGTGDSATEAFF | TGTGCCAGCAGCCAAGTAGGGACAGGGGATTCAGCGACTGAAGCTTTCTTT
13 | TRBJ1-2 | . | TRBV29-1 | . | CSVGWGANYGYTF | TGCAGCGTTGGCTGGGGAGCTAACTATGGCTACACCTTC
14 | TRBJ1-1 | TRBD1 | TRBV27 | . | CASRTTGANTEAFF | TGTGCCAGCAGGACGACAGGGGCGAACACTGAAGCTTTCTTT
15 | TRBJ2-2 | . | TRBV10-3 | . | CAISGGGANTGELFF | TGTGCCATCAGTGGTGGAGGGGCCAACACCGGGGAGCTGTTTTTT
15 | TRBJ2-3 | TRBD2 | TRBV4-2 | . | CASSPIAGGADTQYF | TGTGCCAGCAGCCCCATCGCGGGAGGGGCAGATACGCAGTATTTT
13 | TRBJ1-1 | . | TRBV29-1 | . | CSVDMDGYTEAFF | TGCAGCGTGGACATGGACGGTTACACTGAAGCTTTCTTT
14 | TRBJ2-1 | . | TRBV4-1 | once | CASSPGRQGYEQFF | TGCGCCAGCAGCCCCGGTCGGCAGGGCTATGAGCAGTTCTTC
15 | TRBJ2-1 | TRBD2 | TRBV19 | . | CASSSRLAGNNEQFF | TGTGCCAGTAGTTCAAGACTAGCGGGAAACAATGAGCAGTTCTTC
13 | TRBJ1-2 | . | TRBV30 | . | CAWNRGGDYGYTF | TGTGCCTGGAATCGGGGCGGGGACTATGGCTACACCTTC
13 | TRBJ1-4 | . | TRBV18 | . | CASSRADREKLFF | TGTGCCAGCTCACGAGCCGATCGGGAGAAACTGTTTTTT
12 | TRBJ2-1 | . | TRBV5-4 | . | CASSLGVNEQFF | TGTGCCAGCAGCTTGGGCGTCAATGAGCAGTTCTTC
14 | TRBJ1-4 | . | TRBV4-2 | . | CASSQQRTNEKLFF | TGTGCCAGCAGCCAGCAGCGAACTAATGAAAAACTGTTTTTT
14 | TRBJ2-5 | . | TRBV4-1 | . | CASSRAGSPETQYF | TGCGCCAGCAGCCGGGCGGGGAGCCCAGAGACCCAGTACTTC
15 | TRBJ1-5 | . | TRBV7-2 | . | CASSRAGQNNQPQHF | TGTGCCAGCAGCCGGGCGGGGCAGAACAATCAGCCCCAGCATTTT
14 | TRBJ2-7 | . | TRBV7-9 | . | CASSLVGEAKEQYF | TGTGCCAGCAGCTTAGTGGGGGAGGCGAAAGAGCAGTACTTC
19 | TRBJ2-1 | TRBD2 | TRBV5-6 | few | CASSQKTSGRVWSYNEQFF | TGTGCCAGCAGCCAAAAAACTAGCGGGAGAGTATGGTCCTACAATGAGCAGTTCTTC
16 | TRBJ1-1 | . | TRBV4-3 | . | CASSQDTGGMNTEAFF | TGCGCCAGCAGCCAAGATACAGGCGGGATGAACACTGAAGCTTTCTTT
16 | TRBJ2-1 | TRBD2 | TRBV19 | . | CASNPSGGGSYNEQFF | TGTGCCAGTAACCCATCGGGGGGGGGCTCCTACAATGAGCAGTTCTTC